One sample yielded the 21 T cell receptor beta chains listed below, sequenced in a study of T cells in localized non-small cell lung cancer. Sequenced by immunoSEQ multiplex PCR; TCRdb stores in-frame clones only, minus some. The sample contains 27,000 or so clones, approximately 78% of which appear only once. The material sequenced was peripheral blood, taken before any cancer treatment. These receptor sequences come from a woman aged 35-75 years with stage I lung adenocarcinoma.

The genes are TRBV4-1 and TRBJ1-1; D is perhaps TRBD1 (5 bases). There are 14 residues in the CDR3. Germline lookup yields CDR1 MGHRA and CDR2 YSYEKL. The V and J ends lost 1 base and 7 bases respectively, with 13 bases between them. CDR3 loop: CASSQVGGRFEAFF. CDR3 DNA: TGCGCCAGCAGCCAAGTGGGGGGTCGTTTTGAAGCTTTCTTT.

J is TRBJ1-1 and V is TRBV6-6; D remains ambiguous. The CDR3 runs to 11 residues. Trimming cost V 8 bases and J 4 bases, with 8 bases left between them. Germline V gene lookup returns CDR1 MNHNY and CDR2 SVGAGI (reference sequence). The CDR3 DNA is TGTGCCAGCCTTTTACTCACTGAAGCTTTCTTT. The encoded protein is CASLLLTEAFF.

The chain employs TRBV30 and TRBJ2-3, with 7 bases matching TRBD2. In germline, CDR1 is GTSNPN, CDR2 SVGIG (reference sequence). Trimming removed 5 bases from V and 1 base from J; junction bases left unmatched: 6. There are 14 residues in the CDR3. The CDR3 loop reads CAWHGGFGTDTQYF. The CDR3, as DNA: TGTGCCTGGCACGGGGGGTTTGGCACAGATACGCAGTATTTT.

J is TRBJ1-1 and V is TRBV9; D gene uncertain. V lost 0 bases and J lost 2, with 11 bases in between. The CDR3 is made up of 15 amino acids. Germline V gives CDR1 SGDLS, CDR2 YYNGEE. CDR3 sequence: CASSVAGQVNTEAFF. The CDR3 DNA sequence: TGTGCCAGCAGCGTAGCTGGGCAGGTAAACACTGAAGCTTTCTTT.

This clone was observed a few times. At one boundary the junction diverges from the germline segment, which might be a read error. The chain links TRBV6-5 to TRBJ2-7; TRBD1 agrees at 7 bases. The CDR3 is made up of 14 amino acids. Looked up from germline, CDR1 is MNHEY and CDR2 is SVGAGI. The CDR3 protein is CASNPRDRAYVQYF. CDR3 nucleotides: TGTGCCAGCAATCCCCGGGACAGAGCCTACGTGCAGTACTTC.

V usage is TRBV4-3 and J usage is TRBJ1-6, with 7 bases fitting TRBD1. Germline V gives CDR1 LGHNA, CDR2 YSLEER. V shed 4 bases, J shed 4 bases, and the junction held 7 bases outside the gene matches. CDR3 length: 16 amino acids. CDR3 in amino acids: CASSPKAGQYNSPLHF. The CDR3 bases are TGCGCCAGCAGCCCCAAGGCGGGACAGTATAATTCACCCCTCCACTTT.

The rearrangement uses TRBV10-3 and TRBJ2-2; 8 bases fit TRBD2. The CDR3 totals 15 residues. V gave up 6 bases and J gave up 7 bases; unmatched junction bases: 10. The V gene's germline CDR1 is ENHRY and CDR2 SYGVKD. This CDR3 is CAISDTGGLGGELFF. As DNA, the CDR3 is TGTGCCATCAGCGACACGGGGGGGCTTGGCGGGGAGCTGTTTTTT.

V and J are TRBV11-2 and TRBJ1-3; D not resolved. In germline, CDR1 is SGHAT, CDR2 FQNNGV. V was clipped by 5 bases and J by 7 bases, with 24 bases between them. This CDR3 has 17 amino acids. The CDR3 DNA is TGTGCCAGCAGCGTAAAACGGCTCCGGAAATGGATCAACACCATATATTTT. This translates into CASSVKRLRKWINTIYF.

The genes are TRBV6-6 and TRBJ2-3, with 8 bases fitting TRBD2. J lost 4 bases, V lost 7 bases, and 10 bases had no gene match. CDR3 length: 15 amino acids. The germline V gene encodes CDR1 MNHNY and CDR2 SVGAGI (reference sequence). The CDR3 sequence: CASTWRGAPADTQYF. DNA for the CDR3: TGTGCCAGCACATGGCGGGGGGCCCCAGCAGATACGCAGTATTTT.

The chain couples TRBV2 to TRBJ1-5; 7 positions agree with TRBD1. The V gene's germline CDR1 is SNHLY and CDR2 FYNNEI. V was clipped by 5 bases and J by 4 bases; unmatched bases: 11. This CDR3 spans 16 amino acids. CDR3 residues: CASSKFRGQRNQPQHF. CDR3 sequence (DNA): TGTGCCAGCAGTAAATTTCGGGGACAGCGAAATCAGCCCCAGCATTTT.

The V gene is TRBV10-1, the J gene TRBJ2-2; TRBD2 matches 9 bases. Losses at the gene ends were 7 bases for V and 2 bases for J; bases not matched to a gene: 11. The CDR3 covers 17 residues. The germline V gene has CDR1 WNHNN and CDR2 SYGVQD (reference sequence). CDR3 protein: CASMMGLLAGNTGELFF. For the CDR3, the DNA is TGCGCCAGCATGATGGGGTTACTAGCGGGTAACACCGGGGAGCTGTTTTTT.

This sequence joins TRBV4-3 and TRBJ2-1; TRBD2 is a possible D gene (7 bases). The CDR3 has 15 amino acids. Trimming pared 0 bases from V and 6 bases from J, leaving 12 bases between. The V gene's germline CDR1 is LGHNA and CDR2 YSLEER. The CDR3 DNA sequence: TGCGCCAGCAGCCAAGAAGGGGGAGGGGGCAATGAGCAGTTCTTC. Its translation is CASSQEGGGGNEQFF.

For the CDR3, the DNA is TGTGCCAGCAGCTTAGACTACAGGCTACAAAATGAAAAACTGTTTTTT. Residues: CASSLDYRLQNEKLFF. The chain uses TRBV7-9 and TRBJ1-4, with a possible D match to TRBD1 (5 bases). The germline V gene has CDR1 SEHNR and CDR2 FQNEAQ (reference sequence). CDR3 length equals 16 residues. Trimming pared 1 base from V and 5 bases from J, leaving 14 bases between. Full variable domain (remainder filled in from reference TRBV7-9 and TRBJ1-4): DTGVSQNPRHKITKRGQNVTFRCDPISEHNRLYWYRQTLGQGPEFLTYFQNEAQLEKSRLLSDRFSAERPKGSFSTLEIQRTEQGDSAMYLCASSLDYRLQNEKLFFGSGTQLSVL.

This sequence joins TRBV27 and TRBJ2-1, with 7 positions matching TRBD2. Germline V gene data show CDR1 as MNHEY and CDR2 as SMNVEV (reference sequence). The CDR3 consists of 17 residues. V trimming: 0 bases; J trimming: 3 bases; junction bases outside the gene matches: 8. CDR3 sequence: CASSLSSIQRGYNEQFF. In nucleotides, the CDR3 is TGTGCCAGCAGTTTATCAAGTATCCAGCGGGGCTACAATGAGCAGTTCTTC.

The count of this clone is one. V is TRBV7-2 and J is TRBJ1-5; a weak D match, TRBD1 (5 bases). Germline V CDR1 and CDR2: SGHTA, FQGNSA. Trimming took off 3 bases at V and 8 bases at J, with 14 bases between the two ends. CDR3 length: 14 residues. The CDR3 loop is CASSFGGSREPQHF. The CDR3 coding sequence is TGTGCCAGCAGCTTCGGGGGATCGAGGGAGCCCCAGCATTTT. Supplemented by reference TRBV7-2 and TRBJ1-5, the full variable domain reads GAGVSQSPSNKVTEKGKDVELRCDPISGHTALYWYRQSLGQGLEFLIYFQGNSAPDKSGLPSDRFSAERTGGSVSTLTIQRTQQEDSAVYLCASSFGGSREPQHFGDGTRLSIL.

This chain uses TRBV4-2 with TRBJ2-3; TRBD2 agrees at 8 bases. With V trimmed by 3 bases and J by 4 bases, 9 bases remained unmatched. The germline V gene encodes CDR1 LGHNA and CDR2 YNFKEQ. The CDR3 is made up of 16 amino acids. CDR3: CASSQAGGAGADTQYF. CDR3 DNA sequence: TGTGCCAGCAGCCAGGCCGGGGGGGCCGGGGCAGATACGCAGTATTTT.

The rearrangement uses TRBV18 and TRBJ2-7; TRBD1 matches at 12 bases. Germline V gives CDR1 KGHSH, CDR2 LQKENI. The CDR3 is 14 amino acids. The trim removed 0 bases at V and 9 bases at J, leaving 3 bases unmatched. CDR3 in DNA: TGTGCCAGCTCACCACCCGGGACAGGGGGCCGGCAGTACTTC. It encodes CASSPPGTGGRQYF.

The chain links TRBV21-1 to TRBJ2-7; the D call in the table, TRBD2, was not verified against the DNA. TRBV21-1 is a pseudogene segment. The CDR3 spans 18 residues. CDR3 region: CASSRGPFMVAASYEQYF. CDR3 coding DNA: TGTGCCAGCAGCAGAGGTCCCTTCATGGTAGCGGCCTCCTACGAGCAGTACTTC.

The CDR3 loop reads CASTKGTGVTGELFF. The DNA of the CDR3 is TGTGCCAGCACCAAAGGGACAGGGGTAACCGGGGAGCTGTTTTTT. The rearrangement links TRBV5-8 to TRBJ2-2; 10 bases match TRBD1. V was pared by 6 bases and J by 5 bases, with 7 bases of the junction left unmatched. The CDR3 loop spans 15 amino acids. Per the germline V gene, CDR1 is SGHTS and CDR2 is YDEGEE.

The chain employs TRBV5-1 and TRBJ2-2; a weak D match, TRBD2 (6 bases). There are 17 residues in the CDR3. V lost 0 bases and J lost 2, with 14 bases in between. Germline V gene sequence: CDR1 SGHRS, CDR2 YFSETQ. The CDR3 DNA reads TGCGCCAGCAGCTTGGCCGGAGGGCAGAGAAACACCGGGGAGCTGTTTTTT. Translating gives CASSLAGGQRNTGELFF.

In this sample, this clone turned up once. The rearrangement links TRBV19 to TRBJ2-5, with 14 positions matching TRBD2. The CDR3 is 17 amino acids. Looked up from germline, CDR1 is LNHDA and CDR2 is SQIVND (reference sequence). After removal of 3 bases from V and 4 bases from J, the junction contained 7 bases not matched to a gene. CDR3 sequence (DNA): TGTGCCAGTAGTATCGTGACTAGCGGGGGGGCCGGAGAGACCCAGTACTTC. It translates to CASSIVTSGGAGETQYF.